Sequencing of this TCR beta chain was carried out in a study of blood T cells in healthy people across ages. Next came a second PCR, run for roughly 7 to 12 cycles, which used a sample-barcoded 5' primer along with a J-beta primer mix. Every molecule of cDNA carried a tag from a template-switch adaptor with 12 random nucleotides. TCRdb called the 5' RACE reads again in MiXCR, with one record for every CDR3 protein. The table records 600,000 to 850,000 distinct CDR3 sequences, around 46% of them present only once. The V and J ends lost 8 bases and 7 bases, in that order; junction bases with no gene match: 14. Germline V gives CDR1 MDHEN, CDR2 SYDVKM. The CDR3 runs to 14 residues.

This receptor was identified in a woman aged 60-75 years in good health. The V call is TRBV28, the J call TRBJ2-7; 7 nucleotides line up with TRBD2. The source material was blood. For the CDR3, the DNA is TGTGCCAGCCACACAGCGGGGACTGACAATGAGCAGTACTTC. Its protein product is CASHTAGTDNEQYF. The full variable domain, with the rest looked up from reference TRBV28 and TRBJ2-7, is DVKVTQSSRYLVKRTGEKVFLECVQDMDHENMFWYRQDPGLGLRLIYFSYDVKMKEKGDIPEGYSVSREKKERFSLILESASTNQTSMYLCASHTAGTDNEQYFGPGTRLTVT.